This T cell receptor beta chain was found in a study of a mutant IDH1 vaccine in newly diagnosed glioma (dated by TCRdb to the early 2020s). General notes on the study: In the chemotherapy-containing groups, vaccination started alongside temozolomide cycles, whereas in patients who had radiotherapy alone it started 4-6 weeks after radiotherapy. Longitudinal TCRB deep sequencing was done for 25 treated patients, wherever samples were available for exploratory analyses. The week-35 safety follow-up was designated visit V12, and the week-47 end of study was designated visit V13. Of the 30 to 35 patients who were treated, about 62% were male and approximately 40% were female, and the mean age was roughly 40 years. Prior to enrollment, standard therapy consisting of radiotherapy alone, temozolomide alone, or radiochemotherapy with temozolomide had been administered to patients, with the combination being received by most patients. Peripheral blood was drawn at six visits: V03 (baseline), V05, V07, V10, V12 and V13.

The CDR3 sequence holds 17 residues, the cysteine and phenylalanine included. The retained sequence is limited to the CDR3, 51 bases, with the frame set at the first base. After removal of 3 bases from V and 2 bases from J, the junction retains 10 bases not matched to a gene. The germline V gene encodes CDR1 SNHLY and CDR2 FYNNEI. Read against the paper, the sample's time point label means: week 47, end of study. A 20-mer mutant IDH1 peptide at 300 micrograms in Montanide made up each vaccine dose, which was injected subcutaneously together with topical imiquimod. Patients were given eight vaccinations, in weeks 1, 3, 5, 7, 11, 15, 19 and 23, which matched visits V03 through V10. Donors had newly diagnosed WHO grade 3 or 4 IDH1-mutant astrocytomas with loss of nuclear ATRX. The samples were drawn from NOA16, a multicentre, single-arm, open-label phase I trial in Germany that tested a mutant IDH1 peptide vaccine in humans for the first time. Genomic DNA for TCRB sequencing was isolated from EDTA blood with the DNeasy Blood and Tissue Kit.

Library prep was done by the immunoSEQ multiplex PCR assay. The hsTCRB Kit was used according to the manufacturer's protocol to amplify rearranged TCR beta chain sequences. Sequencing of TCRB libraries was carried out on an Illumina MiSeq. The authors' analysis ran thus. The kit vendor's proprietary platform handled demultiplexing, trimming and gene mapping. TCRdb re-hosts the immuneACCESS table, in-frame sequences only. Its copies lack some clones; in the studies checked, an unresolved V gene accounts for under half of them, and the cause for the rest is not known. D and trimming were read from the DNA, whereas the V and J calls and clone size are those reported in that table. The sample table shows tens of thousands of clones, and 81% are seen once. The top ten hold more than 4.5% of the sample. In regard to this clone: What this receptor recognizes is not known. No base-level quality is on record; no much larger clone is a single base apart.

Study-wide conclusions, independent of this receptor: Vaccine-induced immune responses across multiple MHC alleles were detected in approximately 93% of patients. According to the authors, sample limitations meant that analyses of patient blood samples could not be reproduced. Changes in the top peripheral T cell clonotypes picked up by TCRB sequencing did not appear to be linked to pseudoprogression. PBMC samples for TCRB deep sequencing were selected based on availability.

Specimen: PBMCs, collected from a glioma patient whose treatment included an IDH1 peptide vaccine. This sequence uses TRBV2 and TRBJ2-3; the central 8 bases match TRBD2. The TCR was taken from a man aged 35-49 years with glioma. The CDR3 amino acid sequence is: CASSDVPGGIPTDTQYF. The DNA sequence is TGTGCCAGCAGTGACGTCCCGGGAGGGATCCCCACAGATACGCAGTATTTT.